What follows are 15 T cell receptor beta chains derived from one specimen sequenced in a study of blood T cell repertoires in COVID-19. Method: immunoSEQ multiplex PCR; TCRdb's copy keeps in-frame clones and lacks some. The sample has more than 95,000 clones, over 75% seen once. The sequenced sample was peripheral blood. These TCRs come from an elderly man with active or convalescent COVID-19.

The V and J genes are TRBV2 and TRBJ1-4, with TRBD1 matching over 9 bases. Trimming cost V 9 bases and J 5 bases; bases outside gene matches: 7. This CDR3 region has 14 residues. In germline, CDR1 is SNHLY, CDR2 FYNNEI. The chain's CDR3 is CARGGTGRNEKLFF. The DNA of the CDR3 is TGTGCCAGGGGGGGGACAGGGAGAAATGAAAAACTGTTTTTT.

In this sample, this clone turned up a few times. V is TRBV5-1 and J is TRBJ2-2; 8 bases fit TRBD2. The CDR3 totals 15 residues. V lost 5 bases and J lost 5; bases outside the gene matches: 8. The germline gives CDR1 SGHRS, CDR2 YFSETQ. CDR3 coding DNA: TGCGCCAGCAGACCAGACGGGGGGGCGACCGGGGAGCTGTTTTTT. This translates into CASRPDGGATGELFF.

CDR3 sequence: CASTQEAGGKTQYF. CDR3 coding DNA: TGCGCCAGCACTCAAGAGGCAGGGGGAAAGACCCAGTACTTC. The V gene is TRBV5-1, the J gene TRBJ2-5; 7 positions match TRBD1. The ends lost 6 bases at V and 6 bases at J; junction bases unmatched: 11. This CDR3 has 14 amino acids. Germline-derived CDR1 and CDR2 are SGHRS and YFSETQ.

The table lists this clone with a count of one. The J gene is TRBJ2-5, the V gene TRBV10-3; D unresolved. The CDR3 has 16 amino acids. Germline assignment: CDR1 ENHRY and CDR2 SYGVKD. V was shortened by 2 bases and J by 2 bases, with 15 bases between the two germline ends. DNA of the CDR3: TGTGCCATCAGTGAGCCGTCTCGCAGGTTACAAGAGACCCAGTACTTC. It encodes CAISEPSRRLQETQYF.

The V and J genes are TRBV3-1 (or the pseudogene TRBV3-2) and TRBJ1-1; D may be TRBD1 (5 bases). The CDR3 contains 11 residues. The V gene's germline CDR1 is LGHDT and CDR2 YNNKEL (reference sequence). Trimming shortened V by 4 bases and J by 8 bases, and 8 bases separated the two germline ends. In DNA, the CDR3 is TGTGCCAGCAGCCGCGGGGCGGAAGCTTTCTTT. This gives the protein CASSRGAEAFF.

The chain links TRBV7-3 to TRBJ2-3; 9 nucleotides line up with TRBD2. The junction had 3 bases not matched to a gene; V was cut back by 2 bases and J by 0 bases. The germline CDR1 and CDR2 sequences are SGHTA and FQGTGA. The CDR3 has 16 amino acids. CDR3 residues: CASSLGGRASTDTQYF. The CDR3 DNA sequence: TGTGCCAGCAGCTTAGGCGGGAGGGCTAGCACAGATACGCAGTATTTT.

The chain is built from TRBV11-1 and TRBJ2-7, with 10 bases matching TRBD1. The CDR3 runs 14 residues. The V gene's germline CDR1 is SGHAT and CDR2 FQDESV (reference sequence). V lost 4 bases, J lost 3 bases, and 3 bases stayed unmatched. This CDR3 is CASSSRTGGYEQYF. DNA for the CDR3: TGTGCCAGCAGCTCCCGGACAGGGGGCTACGAGCAGTACTTC.

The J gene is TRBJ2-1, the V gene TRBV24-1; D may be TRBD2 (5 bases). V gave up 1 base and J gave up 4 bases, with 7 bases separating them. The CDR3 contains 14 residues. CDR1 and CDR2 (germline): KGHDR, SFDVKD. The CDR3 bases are TGTGCCACCAGTGATTTAGAGGGTTACAATGAGCAGTTCTTC. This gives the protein CATSDLEGYNEQFF.

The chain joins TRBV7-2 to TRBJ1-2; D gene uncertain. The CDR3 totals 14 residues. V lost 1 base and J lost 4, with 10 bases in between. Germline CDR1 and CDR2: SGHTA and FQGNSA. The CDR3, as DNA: TGTGCCAGCAGCTTAGGGCAGGATACCTATGGCTACACCTTC. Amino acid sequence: CASSLGQDTYGYTF.

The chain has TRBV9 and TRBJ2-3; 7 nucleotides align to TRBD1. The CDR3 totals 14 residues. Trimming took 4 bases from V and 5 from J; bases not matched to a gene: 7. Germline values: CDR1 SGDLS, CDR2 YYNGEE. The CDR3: CASSPRQGQDTQYF. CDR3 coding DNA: TGTGCCAGCAGCCCTCGACAGGGCCAAGATACGCAGTATTTT.

The CDR3 region is CASSLAATAYNEQFF. CDR3 nucleotide sequence: TGCGCCAGCAGCTTGGCCGCGACAGCTTACAATGAGCAGTTCTTC. The chain combines TRBV5-1 with TRBJ2-1; D is possibly TRBD1 (5 bases). Between the trimmed V and J ends, which lost 0 bases and 4 bases, there was a span of 11 bases. Germline V gene lookup returns CDR1 SGHRS and CDR2 YFSETQ. The length of the CDR3 is 15 residues.

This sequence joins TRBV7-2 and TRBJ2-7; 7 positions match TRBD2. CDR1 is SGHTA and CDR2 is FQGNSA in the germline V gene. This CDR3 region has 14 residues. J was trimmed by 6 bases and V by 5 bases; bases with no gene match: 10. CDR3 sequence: CASSPGWEGGEQYF. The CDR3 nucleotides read TGTGCCAGCAGCCCTGGGTGGGAGGGTGGCGAGCAGTACTTC.

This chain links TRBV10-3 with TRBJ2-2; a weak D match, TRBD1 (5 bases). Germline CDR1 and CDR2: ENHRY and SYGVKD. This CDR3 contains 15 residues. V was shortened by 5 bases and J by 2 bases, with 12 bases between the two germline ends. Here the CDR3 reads CAISLTEINTGELFF. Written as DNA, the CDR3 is TGTGCCATCAGTTTGACAGAGATAAACACCGGGGAGCTGTTTTTT.

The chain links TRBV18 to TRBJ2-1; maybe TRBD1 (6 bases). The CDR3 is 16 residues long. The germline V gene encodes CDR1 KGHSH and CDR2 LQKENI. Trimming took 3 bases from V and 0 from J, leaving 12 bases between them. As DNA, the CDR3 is TGTGCCAGCTCACCCGGGACACCGAGCTCCTACAATGAGCAGTTCTTC. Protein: CASSPGTPSSYNEQFF.

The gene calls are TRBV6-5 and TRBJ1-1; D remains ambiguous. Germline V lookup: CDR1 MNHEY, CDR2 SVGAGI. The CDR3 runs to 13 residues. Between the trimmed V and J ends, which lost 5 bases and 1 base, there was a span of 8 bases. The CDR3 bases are TGTGCCAGCAGTCCCCCGGGGAACACTGAAGCTTTCTTT. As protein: CASSPPGNTEAFF.